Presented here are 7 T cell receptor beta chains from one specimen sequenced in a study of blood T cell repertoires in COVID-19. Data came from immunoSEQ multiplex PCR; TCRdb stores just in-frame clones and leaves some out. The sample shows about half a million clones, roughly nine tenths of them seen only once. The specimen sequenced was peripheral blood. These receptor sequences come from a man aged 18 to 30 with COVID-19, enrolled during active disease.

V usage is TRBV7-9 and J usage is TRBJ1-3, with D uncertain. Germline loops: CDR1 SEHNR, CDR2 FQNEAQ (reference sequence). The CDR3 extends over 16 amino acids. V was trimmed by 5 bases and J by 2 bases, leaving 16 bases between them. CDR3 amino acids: CASSREVLSTGNTIYF. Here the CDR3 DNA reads TGTGCCAGCAGCCGAGAGGTCCTCTCGACTGGAAACACCATATATTTT.

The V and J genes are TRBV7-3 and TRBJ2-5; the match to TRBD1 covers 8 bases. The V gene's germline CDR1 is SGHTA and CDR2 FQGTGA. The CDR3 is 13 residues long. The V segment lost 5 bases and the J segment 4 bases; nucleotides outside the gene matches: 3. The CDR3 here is CASSVQGGETQYF. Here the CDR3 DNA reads TGTGCCAGCAGCGTACAGGGGGGAGAGACCCAGTACTTC. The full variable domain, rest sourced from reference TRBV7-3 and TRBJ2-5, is GAGVSQTPSNKVTEKGKYVELRCDPISGHTALYWYRQSLGQGPEFLIYFQGTGAADDSGLPNDRFFAVRPEGSVSTLKIQRTERGDSAVYLCASSVQGGETQYFGPGTRLLVL.

Here the CDR3 DNA reads TGTGCCAGCAGCCAAGAGCCACTATTGCGCACAGATACGCAGTATTTT. Translation gives CASSQEPLLRTDTQYF. V is TRBV4-2 and J is TRBJ2-3, with D hard to call. Trimming left V 0 bases short and J 1 base short, with 11 bases between. Looked up from germline, CDR1 is LGHNA and CDR2 is YNFKEQ. This CDR3 spans 16 amino acids.

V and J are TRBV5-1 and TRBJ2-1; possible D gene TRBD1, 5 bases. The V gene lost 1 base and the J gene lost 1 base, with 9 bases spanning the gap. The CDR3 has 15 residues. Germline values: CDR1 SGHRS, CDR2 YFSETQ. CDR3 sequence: CASSLNQGSYNEQFF. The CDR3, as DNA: TGCGCCAGCAGCTTGAATCAGGGATCCTACAATGAGCAGTTCTTC.

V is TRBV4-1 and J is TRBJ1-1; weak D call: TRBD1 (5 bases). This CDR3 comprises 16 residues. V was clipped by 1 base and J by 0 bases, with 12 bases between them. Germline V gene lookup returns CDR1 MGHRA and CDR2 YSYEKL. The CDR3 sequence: CASSQASQGLNTEAFF. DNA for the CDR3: TGCGCCAGCAGCCAAGCTAGTCAGGGCTTGAACACTGAAGCTTTCTTT.

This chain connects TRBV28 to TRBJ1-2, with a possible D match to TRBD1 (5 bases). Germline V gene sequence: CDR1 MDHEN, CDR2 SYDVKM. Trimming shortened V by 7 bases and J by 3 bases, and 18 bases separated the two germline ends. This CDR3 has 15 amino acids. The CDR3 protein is CASTFWGVRDYGYTF. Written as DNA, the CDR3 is TGTGCCAGCACCTTCTGGGGGGTCCGCGACTATGGCTACACCTTC.

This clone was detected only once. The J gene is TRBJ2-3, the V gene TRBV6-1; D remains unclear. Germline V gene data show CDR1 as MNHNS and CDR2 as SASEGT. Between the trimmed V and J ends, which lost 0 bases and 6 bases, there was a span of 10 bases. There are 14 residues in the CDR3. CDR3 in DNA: TGTGCCAGCAGTGAAGCGCGAGCCCGGGATACGCAGTATTTT. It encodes CASSEARARDTQYF.